This T cell receptor (beta chain) originates from a study of CXCR3-negative and CXCR3-positive naive CD8 T cells. Study-wide results and caveats: Researchers report that CXCR3-positive naive cells carry more hydrophobic TRB CDR3s than CXCR3-negative naive cells. CD5 surface expression was similar among naive subsets, and TCR strength was estimated by inference from TRB CDR3 properties.

cDNA libraries for TRB were generated by 5' RACE incorporating UMI labels. TCRdb reprocessed the 5' RACE reads, keeping one entry per CDR3 protein, no DNA. The sample's table shows some 150,000 distinct CDR3 sequences. The CDR3 sequence is 11 residues long. In germline, CDR1 is MDHEN, CDR2 SYDVKM. Notes on this clonotype: The antigen remains undetermined.

This receptor was obtained from a human donor in good health. Some clones in this sample may be carry-over from other donors' samples. The chain is built from TRBV28 and TRBJ2-4; TCRdb designates TRBD1, a call that cannot be tested without DNA. The sample taken for sequencing was naive CXCR3+ CD8+ T cells from blood. The sample's subset: CD45RO-CCR7+CD27+CD95- naive CD8+ T cells expressing CXCR3 (TNR3+). CDR3 in amino acids: CASSVRDIQYF.